This TCR beta chain was captured by sequencing in a study of shared clonotypes between healthy human individuals. This CDR3 has 18 residues. V was trimmed by 2 bases and J by 0 bases, leaving 20 bases between them. CDR1 is SGHNT and CDR2 is YYREEE in the germline V gene (reference sequence). Here immunoSEQ multiplex PCR was the method, and the copy in TCRdb shows in-frame clones only, minus some. In the table there are about 2 million clones, about 95% of which are singletons. Points from the study as a whole: Among non-shared clonotypes, generation probabilities were lower than among those shared by all four donors. Sharing across a few donors was seen in 5% to 5.5% of naive CD4 clonotypes.

Naive CD8 cells comprised CD45RO-negative, CCR7-positively selected cells, excluding terminally differentiated effector memory CD45RA+ cells. On this clone itself: Antigen specificity is unknown.

The receptor's source is a man aged 18 to 30 in good health. The rearrangement joins TRBV5-4 to TRBJ1-1; unclear D gene. Material for sequencing was naive CD8+ T cells sorted from blood. CDR3 in amino acids: CASSFLSVGRFMNTEAFF. The CDR3 coding sequence is TGTGCCAGCAGCTTCCTGTCGGTGGGTAGATTTATGAACACTGAAGCTTTCTTT.